A selection of T cell receptor beta chains follows, all from one sample in a study of T-cell reconstitution after alpha-beta-depleted transplantation in children. TCRdb reprocessed the PCR reads via MiXCR and lists one record per CDR3 protein. The data hold 600,000 to 800,000 distinct CDR3 sequences, with around 13% observed a single time. Material: PBMCs, obtained before TCRalphabeta/CD19-depleted stem cell transplant. These receptors all stem from a girl aged 2-10 years with congenital amegakaryocytic thrombocytopenia, due to receive a stem cell transplant. Each CDR3 is given with its conserved first and last residue. Fields, in order: V gene, J gene, D gene, clone size, CDR3 DNA, CDR3 protein. The D gene is left open where the match is weak. Rows may omit the clone size; those that give it use once, few, many or a size class.

>TRBV7-3|TRBJ2-1|NA|NA
TGTGCCAGCAGCTTTGTTCGGAATAATGAGCAGTTCTTC
CASSFVRNNEQFF
>TRBV20-1|TRBJ2-5|TRBD1|NA
TGCAGTGCTAGGCGGACAGGGAAGGAAGAGACCCAGTACTTC
CSARRTGKEETQYF
>TRBV27|TRBJ2-1|NA|many
TGTGCCAGCGGTTATAGTGAGCAGTTCTTC
CASGYSEQFF
>TRBV3-1|TRBJ1-1|NA|NA
TGTGCCAGCAGCCTACAGGTGGGGGCTGAAGCTTTCTTT
CASSLQVGAEAFF
>TRBV20-1|TRBJ1-2|NA|many
TGCAGTCCCCGGACACTTAACTATGGCTACACCTTC
CSPRTLNYGYTF
>TRBV18|TRBJ1-5|NA|NA
TGTGCCAGCTCACCACTGCGACAGGTTGGGGATCAGCCCCAGCATTTT
CASSPLRQVGDQPQHF
>TRBV28|TRBJ2-6|TRBD1|NA
TGTGCCAGCAGTTCCCCCGGGACAGGCGCCTCTGGGGCCAACGTCCTGACTTTC
CASSSPGTGASGANVLTF
>TRBV5-1|TRBJ1-2|NA|many
TGCGCCAGCACCATGGGAGTGGACGGCGGGGCCTATGGCTACACCTTC
CASTMGVDGGAYGYTF
>TRBV27|TRBJ2-3|NA|NA
TGTGCCAGCAGTCGCCTAGGGGCGGGACCTAGCACAGATACGCAGTCTTTT
CASSRLGAGPSTDTQSF
>TRBV3-1|TRBJ1-6|TRBD1|few
TGTGCCAGCAGCGTCTTCAGAACAGGGGTGAGCTCCTATAATTCACCCCTCCACTTT
CASSVFRTGVSSYNSPLHF
>TRBV5-1|TRBJ2-3|TRBD2|many
TGCGCCAGCAGCTCCACTAGCGGGAGTTTTACAGATACGCAGTATTTT
CASSSTSGSFTDTQYF
>TRBV10-3|TRBJ2-5|TRBD1|few
TGTGCCATCAGGGGACAGGGGAGGGGACAAGAGACCCAGTACTTC
CAIRGQGRGQETQYF
>TRBV12-3/TRBV12-4|TRBJ2-2|TRBD2|many
TGTGCCAGCACCACTCGGACTAGCCACGGGGAGCTGTTTTTT
CASTTRTSHGELFF
>TRBV20-1|TRBJ2-2|TRBD1|many
TGCAGTGCTACGGGACAGTGGCCCGGGGAGCTGTTTTTT
CSATGQWPGELFF
>TRBV5-6|TRBJ2-2|NA|NA
TGTGCCAGCAGCTTGTTTCAGGGTCTGGCCGGGGAGCTGTTTTTT
CASSLFQGLAGELFF
>TRBV7-9|TRBJ2-7|NA|many
TGTGCCAGCAGCTTAGGGTACCGATCCTACGAGCAGTACTTC
CASSLGYRSYEQYF
>TRBV19|TRBJ1-5|NA|NA
TGTGCCAGTAGTATGTCGGCCAATCAGCCCCAGCATTTT
CASSMSANQPQHF
>TRBV6-5|TRBJ2-1|NA|many
TGTGCCAGCAGTTACTCGATTGGGGGGCCAGGGAATGAGCAGTTCTTC
CASSYSIGGPGNEQFF
>TRBV6-5|TRBJ1-1|NA|many
TGTGCCAGCAGTTCGGCGGATGGGGTAGCTTTCTTT
CASSSADGVAFF
>TRBV5-1|TRBJ2-3|TRBD2|NA
TGCGCCAGCAGCTTGGCTCTGCGGGAGGGCACAGATACGCAGTATTTT
CASSLALREGTDTQYF
>TRBV7-2|TRBJ2-2|NA|few
TGTGCCAGCAGCACGCAAGCGGGCCAGCCGGAGCTGTTTTTT
CASSTQAGQPELFF
>TRBV20-1|TRBJ2-7|TRBD1|many
TGCAGTGCCTCGACAGGGAGCGGCAACGAGCAGTACTTC
CSASTGSGNEQYF
>TRBV29-1|TRBJ2-5|NA|many
TGCAGCGTGTTGGCAGAAGAGACCCAGTACTTC
CSVLAEETQYF
>TRBV29-1|TRBJ2-6|NA|many
TGCAGCGCCTCCACCGAACCATCTGGAGCCAACGTCCTGACTTTC
CSASTEPSGANVLTF
>TRBV20-1|TRBJ2-7|TRBD1|many
TGCAGTGCTAGAGCAATGACAGGGGAATACGAGCAGTACTTC
CSARAMTGEYEQYF
>TRBV6-5|TRBJ2-1|NA|many
TGTGCCAGCAGTTACCAGGATGTCTCCTACAATGAGCAGTTCTTC
CASSYQDVSYNEQFF
>TRBV20-1|TRBJ2-1|TRBD2|NA
TGCAGTGCTAGTAACCTAGCGGGAGGGAGCTCCTACAATGAGCAGTTCTTC
CSASNLAGGSSYNEQFF
>TRBV5-1|TRBJ2-3|TRBD1|few
TGCGCCAGCAGCTTGGAGGACAGGGGTAGCACAGATACGCAGTATTTT
CASSLEDRGSTDTQYF
>TRBV7-8|TRBJ2-4|NA|few
TGTGCCAGCAGCTGGGAAGGTCTAGCCAAAAACATTCAGTACTTC
CASSWEGLAKNIQYF
>TRBV10-3|TRBJ1-2|TRBD1|NA
TGTGCCATCAGTTCCACCGGGACAGGGACTAACTATGGCTACACCTTC
CAISSTGTGTNYGYTF
>TRBV6-5|TRBJ1-5|NA|few
TGTGCCAGCAGTTACGCGGCCCCCAGTCAGCCCCAGCATTTT
CASSYAAPSQPQHF
>TRBV5-1|TRBJ2-5|NA|few
TGCGCCAGCAGCTTGGCAGAGCCCGCGGAGACCCAGTACTTC
CASSLAEPAETQYF
>TRBV5-5|TRBJ2-7|TRBD1|once
TGTGCCAGCAGACAGGGGGCCCCCTACGAGCAGTACTTC
CASRQGAPYEQYF
>TRBV5-1|TRBJ2-1|TRBD2|few
TGCGCCAGCAGCTTGGAAGCCGGGACTAGCGCCTACAATGAGCAGTTCTTC
CASSLEAGTSAYNEQFF
>TRBV6-1|TRBJ1-5|NA|many
TGTGCCAGCAGTTTGAGGCAGGGCAATCAGCCCCAGCATTTT
CASSLRQGNQPQHF
>TRBV20-1|TRBJ2-1|TRBD2|many
TGCAGTGCTACCCACGGTATAGCGGGGCTATACAATGAGCAGTTCTTC
CSATHGIAGLYNEQFF
>TRBV6-5|TRBJ1-2|NA|many
TGTGCCAGCAGTTATGAACGACACCCCACCTATGGCTACACCTTC
CASSYERHPTYGYTF
>TRBV5-1|TRBJ2-7|NA|many
TGCGCCAGCAGCTTGGATAGGTTTGACGAGCAGTACTTC
CASSLDRFDEQYF
>TRBV7-2|TRBJ2-7|NA|NA
TGTGCCAGCAGCTTATCGGCCCGAGGCGAGCAGTACTTC
CASSLSARGEQYF
>TRBV12-3/TRBV12-4|TRBJ2-5|NA|few
TGTGCCAGCACCCTCGACGGAACCCAAGAGACCCAGTACTTC
CASTLDGTQETQYF